This entry lists 9 T cell receptor beta chains sequenced from one sample in a study of blood T cell repertoires in COVID-19. Assay: immunoSEQ multiplex PCR; the TCRdb copy retains only in-frame clones and omits some. The sample yields 150,000 to 200,000 clones, 87% seen once. The source material was peripheral blood. These receptors all stem from a woman aged 50 to 65 with acute or convalescent COVID-19.

The chain employs TRBV7-6 and TRBJ1-1; no clear D gene. Germline V gene sequence: CDR1 SGHVS, CDR2 FNYEAQ. Deletions cut 0 bases from V and 4 bases from J, with 6 bases between. This CDR3 region has 13 residues. The CDR3 is CASSLAFGTEAFF. DNA for the CDR3: TGTGCCAGCAGCTTAGCATTCGGCACTGAAGCTTTCTTT.

This chain uses TRBV2 with TRBJ1-5, with D possibly matching TRBD1 (6 bases). Trimming left V 4 bases short and J 7 bases short, with 20 bases between. This CDR3 comprises 16 residues. Germline loops: CDR1 SNHLY, CDR2 FYNNEI. The CDR3 coding sequence is TGTGCCAGCAGTGTAGGGGGGGAAGGAAAGGCGCAGCCCCAGCATTTT. Its translation: CASSVGGEGKAQPQHF.

This clone showed up just once. The CDR3 nucleotides read TGTGCCAGCAGTGGAGGACAGGGGGCGGACGAGCAGTACTTC. It specifies CASSGGQGADEQYF. The genes are TRBV2 and TRBJ2-7, with 11 bases identical to TRBD1. The germline V gene encodes CDR1 SNHLY and CDR2 FYNNEI. With 4 bases clipped from V and 5 bases from J, the junction kept 4 bases outside the gene matches. CDR3 size: 14 residues.

This chain connects TRBV7-9 to TRBJ1-5; D unresolved. The CDR3 covers 16 residues. Germline V gene lookup returns CDR1 SEHNR and CDR2 FQNEAQ (reference sequence). Trimming shortened V by 1 base and J by 2 bases, and 12 bases separated the two germline ends. The CDR3 nucleotides read TGTGCCAGCAGCTTAGGAAGGGAGGTCGGCAATCAGCCCCAGCATTTT. As protein: CASSLGREVGNQPQHF.

V and J are TRBV5-6 and TRBJ2-1; D is possibly TRBD1 (5 bases). The germline gives CDR1 SGHDT, CDR2 YYEEEE. V was shortened by 0 bases and J by 4 bases, with 14 bases between the two germline ends. The CDR3 loop spans 16 amino acids. The chain's CDR3 is CASSLDGPKGYNEQFF. In DNA, the CDR3 is TGTGCCAGCAGCTTGGATGGACCGAAGGGGTACAATGAGCAGTTCTTC.

V usage is TRBV6-5 and J usage is TRBJ2-7, with 7 bases identical to TRBD1. CDR1 is MNHEY and CDR2 is SVGAGI in the germline V gene. CDR3 length equals 15 residues. With V trimmed by 6 bases and J by 0 bases, 8 bases remained unmatched. CDR3 in amino acids: CASSPDRTSSYEQYF. In DNA form, the CDR3 reads TGTGCCAGCAGCCCGGACAGGACAAGCTCCTACGAGCAGTACTTC.

This clone was detected only a few times. This CDR3 is CASSPGLAGYNEQFF. The CDR3 DNA reads TGTGCCAGCAGCCCTGGACTAGCGGGGTACAATGAGCAGTTCTTC. This chain joins TRBV7-2 and TRBJ2-1; the match to TRBD2 covers 12 bases. The CDR3 runs 15 residues. Trimming at V came to 5 bases and at J to 4 bases, leaving 3 bases not matched to a gene. The V gene's germline CDR1 is SGHTA and CDR2 FQGNSA.

V and J are TRBV5-1 and TRBJ1-2; a possible D gene is TRBD1 (5 bases). CDR3 length: 15 residues. CDR1 and CDR2 from the germline V gene are SGHRS and YFSETQ. V lost 0 bases and J 8 bases, leaving 17 bases between the germline ends. In DNA, the CDR3 is TGCGCCAGCAGCTTGGTGGGACCTCCAGCGGGGGGCTACACCTTC. This gives the protein CASSLVGPPAGGYTF.

This chain connects TRBV5-1 to TRBJ2-7; D is unresolved. Trimming shortened V by 5 bases and J by 5 bases, and 14 bases separated the two germline ends. Germline lookup yields CDR1 SGHRS and CDR2 YFSETQ. This CDR3 has 13 residues. The CDR3 loop is CASSNLADDEQYF. DNA for the CDR3: TGCGCCAGCAGTAATTTAGCTGACGACGAGCAGTACTTC.